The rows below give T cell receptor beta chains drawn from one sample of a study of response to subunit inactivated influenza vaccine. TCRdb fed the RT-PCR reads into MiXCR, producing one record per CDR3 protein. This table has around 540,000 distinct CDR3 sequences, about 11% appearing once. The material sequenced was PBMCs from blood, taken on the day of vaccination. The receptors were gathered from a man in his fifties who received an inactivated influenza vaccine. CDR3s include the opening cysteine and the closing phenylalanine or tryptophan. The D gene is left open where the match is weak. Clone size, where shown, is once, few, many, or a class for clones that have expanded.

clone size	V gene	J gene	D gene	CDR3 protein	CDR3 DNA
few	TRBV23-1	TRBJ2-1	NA	CASSQGTPWPCEQFF	TGCGCCAGCAGTCAAGGTACCCCCTGGCCTTGTGAGCAGTTCTTC
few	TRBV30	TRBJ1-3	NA	CAWSVGGKGNTIYF	TGTGCCTGGAGTGTGGGGGGAAAGGGAAACACCATATATTTT
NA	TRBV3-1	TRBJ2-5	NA	CASSQDPQETQYF	TGTGCCAGCAGCCAAGACCCCCAAGAGACCCAGTACTTC
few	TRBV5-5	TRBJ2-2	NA	CASSPNSGDTGELFF	TGTGCCAGCAGCCCAAACTCCGGGGACACCGGGGAGCTGTTTTTT
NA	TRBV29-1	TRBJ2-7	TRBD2	CSAIAGGPGGEQYF	TGCAGCGCAATAGCGGGAGGGCCAGGAGGGGAGCAGTACTTC
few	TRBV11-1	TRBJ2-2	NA	CASSLVTSWDLNTGELFF	TGTGCCAGCAGCTTAGTAACGAGCTGGGACCTGAACACCGGGGAGCTGTTTTTT
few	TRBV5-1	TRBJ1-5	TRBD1	CASSDGQGHQPQHF	TGCGCCAGCAGCGACGGACAGGGCCATCAGCCCCAGCATTTT
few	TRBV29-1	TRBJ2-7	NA	CSVGPKSGTSSAGEQYF	TGCAGCGTTGGTCCCAAATCCGGGACTTCCAGTGCCGGGGAGCAGTACTTC
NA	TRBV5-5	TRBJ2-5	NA	CASSLPSKETQYF	TGTGCCAGCAGCTTGCCTAGCAAGGAGACCCAGTACTTC
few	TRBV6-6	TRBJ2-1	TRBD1	CASSYLQGHEQFF	TGTGCCAGCAGTTACTTACAGGGGCATGAGCAGTTCTTC
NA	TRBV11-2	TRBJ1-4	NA	CASAPAGVGEKLFF	TGTGCCAGCGCCCCAGCCGGGGTCGGTGAAAAACTGTTTTTT
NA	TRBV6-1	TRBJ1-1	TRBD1	CASSRTQGGTEAFF	TGTGCCAGCAGTAGAACCCAGGGGGGGACTGAAGCTTTCTTT
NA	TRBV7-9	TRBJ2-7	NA	CASSSGSGIQFTYEQYF	TGTGCCAGCAGCTCCGGATCCGGGATCCAATTTACCTACGAGCAGTACTTC
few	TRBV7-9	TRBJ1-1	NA	CASSLVVVNTEAFF	TGTGCCAGCAGCTTAGTTGTAGTGAACACTGAAGCTTTCTTT
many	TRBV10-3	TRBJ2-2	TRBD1	CAISDRGNGELFF	TGTGCCATCAGTGACAGGGGGAACGGGGAGCTGTTTTTT
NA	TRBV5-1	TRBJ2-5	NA	CASSLQARETQYF	TGCGCCAGCAGCTTGCAAGCGCGGGAGACCCAGTACTTC